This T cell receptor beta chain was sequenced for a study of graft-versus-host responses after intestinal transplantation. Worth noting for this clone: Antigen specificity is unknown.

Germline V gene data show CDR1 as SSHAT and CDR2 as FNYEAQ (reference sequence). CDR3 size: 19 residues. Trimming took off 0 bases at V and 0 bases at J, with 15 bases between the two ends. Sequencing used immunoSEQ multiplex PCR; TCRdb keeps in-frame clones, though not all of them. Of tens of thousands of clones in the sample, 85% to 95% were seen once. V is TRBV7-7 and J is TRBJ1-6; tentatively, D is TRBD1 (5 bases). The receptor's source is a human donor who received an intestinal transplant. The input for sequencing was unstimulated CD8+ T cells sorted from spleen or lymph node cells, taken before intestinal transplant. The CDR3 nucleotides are TGTGCCAGCAGCTTAGCCCCGGGCGGGGGAAGCTCCTATAATTCACCCCTCCACTTT. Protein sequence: CASSLAPGGGSSYNSPLHF.